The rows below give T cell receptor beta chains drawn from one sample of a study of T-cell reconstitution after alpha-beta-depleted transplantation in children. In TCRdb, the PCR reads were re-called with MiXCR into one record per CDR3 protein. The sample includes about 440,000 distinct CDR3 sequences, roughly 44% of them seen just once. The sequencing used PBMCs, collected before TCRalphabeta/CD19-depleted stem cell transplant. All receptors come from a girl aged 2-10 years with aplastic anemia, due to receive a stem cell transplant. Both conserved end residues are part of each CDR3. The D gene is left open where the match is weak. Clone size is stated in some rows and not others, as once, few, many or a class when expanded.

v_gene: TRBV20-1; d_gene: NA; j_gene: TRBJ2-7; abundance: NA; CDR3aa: CSASPHVLATYEQYF; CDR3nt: TGCAGTGCTAGCCCCCACGTACTGGCGACCTACGAGCAGTACTTC
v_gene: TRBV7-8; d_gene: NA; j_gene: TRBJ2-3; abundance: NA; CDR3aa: CASSWTRSPDTQYF; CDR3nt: TGTGCCAGCAGCTGGACCAGGAGCCCAGATACGCAGTATTTT
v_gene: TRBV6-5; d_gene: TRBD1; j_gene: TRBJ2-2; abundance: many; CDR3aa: CASSYRIQGTGDTGELFF; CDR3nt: TGTGCCAGCAGTTACCGGATCCAGGGGACAGGGGACACCGGGGAGCTGTTTTTT
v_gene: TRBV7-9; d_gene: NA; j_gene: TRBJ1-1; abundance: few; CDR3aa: CASTPGPPAEAFF; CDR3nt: TGTGCCAGCACCCCCGGGCCGCCGGCTGAAGCTTTCTTT
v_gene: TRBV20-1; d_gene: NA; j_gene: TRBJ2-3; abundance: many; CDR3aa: CSRWGTDTQYF; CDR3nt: TGCAGCCGGTGGGGTACAGATACGCAGTATTTT
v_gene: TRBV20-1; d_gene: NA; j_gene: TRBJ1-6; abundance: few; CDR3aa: CSASHISSSYNSPLHF; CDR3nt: TGCAGTGCTAGTCACATCTCGAGCTCCTATAATTCACCCCTCCACTTT
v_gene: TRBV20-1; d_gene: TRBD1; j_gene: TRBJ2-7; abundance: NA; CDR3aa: CSAGWTGGVYEQYF; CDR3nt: TGCAGTGCTGGGTGGACAGGGGGCGTATACGAGCAGTACTTC
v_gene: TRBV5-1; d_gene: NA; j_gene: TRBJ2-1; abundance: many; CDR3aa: CASSRLVTYNEQFF; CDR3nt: TGCGCCAGCAGTCGGCTAGTTACCTACAATGAGCAGTTCTTC
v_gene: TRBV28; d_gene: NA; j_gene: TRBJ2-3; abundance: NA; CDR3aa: CASSPYPRGRLGTDTQYF; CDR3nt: TGTGCCAGCAGCCCTTATCCCAGGGGAAGGCTGGGCACAGATACGCAGTATTTT
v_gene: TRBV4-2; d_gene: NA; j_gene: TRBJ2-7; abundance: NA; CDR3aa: CASSQVAGWGEQYF; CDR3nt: TGTGCCAGCAGCCAAGTGGCGGGCTGGGGAGAGCAGTACTTC
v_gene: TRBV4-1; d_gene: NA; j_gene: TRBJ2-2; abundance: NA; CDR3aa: CASSQDPRETNTGELFF; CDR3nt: TGCGCCAGCAGCCAAGACCCCCGGGAAACGAACACCGGGGAGCTGTTTTTT
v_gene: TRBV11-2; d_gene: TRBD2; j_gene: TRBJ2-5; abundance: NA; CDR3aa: CASSHRTSGQETQSF; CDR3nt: TGTGCCAGCAGCCATAGGACTAGCGGCCAAGAGACCCAGTCCTTC
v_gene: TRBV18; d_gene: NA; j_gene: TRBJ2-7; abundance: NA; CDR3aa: CASSPSDSASSYEQYF; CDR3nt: TGTGCCAGCTCACCAAGTGACAGTGCTAGCTCCTACGAGCAGTACTTC
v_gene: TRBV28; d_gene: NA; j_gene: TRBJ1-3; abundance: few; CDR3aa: CASSRRGVRPGNTIYF; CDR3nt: TGTGCCAGCAGTCGACGTGGGGTACGGCCTGGAAACACCATATATTTT
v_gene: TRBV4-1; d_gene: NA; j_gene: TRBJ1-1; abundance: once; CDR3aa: CASSYFGGNTEAFF; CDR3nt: TGCGCCAGCAGCTACTTTGGGGGGAACACTGAAGCTTTCTTT
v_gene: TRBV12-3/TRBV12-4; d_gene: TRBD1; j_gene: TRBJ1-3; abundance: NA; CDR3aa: CASSRGTGVGNTIYF; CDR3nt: TGTGCCAGCAGTCGGGGGACAGGGGTAGGAAACACCATATATTTT
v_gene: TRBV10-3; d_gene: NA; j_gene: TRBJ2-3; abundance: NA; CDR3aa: CAISPPGPNTDTQYF; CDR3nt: TGTGCCATCAGTCCCCCGGGACCTAACACAGATACGCAGTATTTT
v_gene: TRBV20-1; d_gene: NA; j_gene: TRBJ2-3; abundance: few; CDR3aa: CSARVGLRGRTDTQYF; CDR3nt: TGCAGTGCTAGAGTTGGGCTTCGGGGGCGCACAGATACGCAGTATTTT
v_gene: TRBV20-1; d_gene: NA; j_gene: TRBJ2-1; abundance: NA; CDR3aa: CCAGGGGRAVSYNEQFF; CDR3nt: TGCTGTGCCGGGGGCGGAGGGAGGGCCGTATCCTACAATGAGCAGTTCTTC
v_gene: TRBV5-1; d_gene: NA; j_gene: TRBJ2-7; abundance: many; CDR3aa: CASSLAPQASYEQYF; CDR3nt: TGCGCCAGCAGCTTGGCCCCCCAGGCCTCCTACGAGCAGTACTTC
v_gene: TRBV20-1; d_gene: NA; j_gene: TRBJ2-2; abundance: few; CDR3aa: CSARDMGAGELFF; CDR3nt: TGCAGTGCTAGAGATATGGGGGCCGGGGAGCTGTTTTTT
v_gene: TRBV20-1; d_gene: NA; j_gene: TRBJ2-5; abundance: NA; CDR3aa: CSASPKETQYF; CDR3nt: TGCAGTGCTAGCCCGAAAGAGACCCAGTACTTC
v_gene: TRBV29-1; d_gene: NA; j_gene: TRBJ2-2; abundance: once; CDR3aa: CSPQAGSNTGELFF; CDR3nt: TGCAGCCCCCAGGCAGGTTCGAACACCGGGGAGCTGTTTTTT
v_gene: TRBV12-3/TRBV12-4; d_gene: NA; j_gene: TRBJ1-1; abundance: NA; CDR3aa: CASSDRVGNTEAFF; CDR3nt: TGTGCCAGCAGTGACCGGGTTGGGAACACTGAAGCTTTCTTT
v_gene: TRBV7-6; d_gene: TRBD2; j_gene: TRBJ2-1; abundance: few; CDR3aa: CASTPRAGLAGSEQFF; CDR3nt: TGTGCCAGCACTCCTCGCGCAGGACTAGCGGGGTCTGAGCAGTTCTTC
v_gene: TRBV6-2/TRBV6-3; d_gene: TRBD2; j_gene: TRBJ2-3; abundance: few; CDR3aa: CASSYSAREGPTDTQYF; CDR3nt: TGTGCCAGCAGTTACTCGGCGCGGGAGGGCCCGACAGATACGCAGTATTTT
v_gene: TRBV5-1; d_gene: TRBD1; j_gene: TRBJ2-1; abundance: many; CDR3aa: CASSLAGQGVSNEQFF; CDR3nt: TGCGCCAGCAGCTTGGCCGGACAGGGAGTTTCGAATGAGCAGTTCTTC